This passage covers 25 T cell receptor beta chains from one sample sequenced in a study of T cells in Graves' hyperthyroidism and ophthalmopathy. The investigators amplified TCR beta CDR3 regions from RNA transcripts. The HTBI primer set was used in a first-round RT-PCR of the TCR CDR3. In TCRdb, the multiplex PCR reads were re-called with MiXCR into one record per CDR3 protein. Among hundreds of thousands of distinct CDR3 sequences, 20% to 25% were seen once, and the ten largest hold roughly 60%. The sample consisted of blood. The receptors come from a man aged 25 to 40 with Graves' ophthalmopathy.

The chain carries TRBV9 and TRBJ1-1; no definite D call. There are 14 residues in the CDR3. CDR1 and CDR2 (germline): SGDLS, YYNGEE. Trimming took 0 bases from V and 1 from J, leaving 7 bases between them. CDR3 in amino acids: CASSVEGWNTEAFF. The CDR3 DNA reads TGTGCCAGCAGCGTAGAAGGTTGGAACACTGAAGCTTTCTTT.

Written as DNA, the CDR3 is TGTGCCAGTACCGGAAGGTCGGGGACCGGGGAGCTGTTTTTT. Protein sequence: CASTGRSGTGELFF. V usage is TRBV19 and J usage is TRBJ2-2; a weak D match, TRBD2 (5 bases). This CDR3 is built from 14 residues. V lost 7 bases and J lost 5, with 14 bases in between. Germline assignment: CDR1 LNHDA and CDR2 SQIVND (reference sequence).

This clonotype came up a few times. The chain combines TRBV7-3 with TRBJ2-1, with a possible D match to TRBD2 (5 bases). Deletions cut 1 base from V and 6 bases from J, with 13 bases between. Per the germline V gene, CDR1 is SGHTA and CDR2 is FQGTGA. CDR3 length: 15 amino acids. The CDR3 spells CASSLNQAAPNEQFF. DNA of the CDR3: TGTGCCAGCAGCTTAAACCAAGCGGCTCCCAATGAGCAGTTCTTC.

This clonotype was counted between two and nine times. Germline is not matched at one junction end, which may reflect a read error. The chain uses TRBV28 and TRBJ2-1; the D gene is possibly TRBD2 (6 bases). The CDR3 is 14 residues long. Germline V lookup: CDR1 MDHEN, CDR2 SYDVKM. The CDR3 DNA reads TGTGCCATCAGTGACCCCGGACTACCAAATGAGCAGTTCTTC. Encoded protein: CAISDPGLPNEQFF.

This clonotype was observed many times. The chain carries TRBV11-1 and TRBJ2-5; TRBD2 matches at 12 bases. The length of the CDR3 is 18 residues. Germline lookup yields CDR1 SGHAT and CDR2 FQDESV (reference sequence). The junction had 7 bases not matched to a gene; V was cut back by 2 bases and J by 0 bases. The CDR3 protein is CASSLKYWTSGNQETQYF. The CDR3 bases are TGTGCCAGCAGCTTAAAGTATTGGACTAGCGGGAACCAAGAGACCCAGTACTTC.

This clonotype came up many times. The gene calls are TRBV18 and TRBJ1-2; D unresolved. Trimming took 3 bases from V and 3 from J, leaving 8 bases between them. The CDR3 contains 13 residues. Germline V CDR1 and CDR2: KGHSH, LQKENI. Here the CDR3 DNA reads TGTGCCAGCTCACCCTTGGGTGACTATGGCTACACCTTC. Translating gives CASSPLGDYGYTF.

This clonotype appeared a few times. V usage is TRBV18 and J usage is TRBJ2-7, with TRBD2 identical over 8 bases. Germline V gene data show CDR1 as KGHSH and CDR2 as LQKENI. The junction had 3 bases not matched to a gene; V was cut back by 2 bases and J by 0 bases. The CDR3 is made up of 15 amino acids. Written as DNA, the CDR3 is TGTGCCAGCTCACCAGGGACTAGGGGCTCCTACGAGCAGTACTTC. It is translated as CASSPGTRGSYEQYF.

The chain links TRBV20-1 to TRBJ2-1; D is possibly TRBD1 (6 bases). This CDR3 comprises 11 residues. Germline V gene lookup returns CDR1 DFQATT and CDR2 SNEGSKA (reference sequence). The CDR3 nucleotides read TGCACCGGACAGATTTACAATGAGCAGTTCTTC. Translated: CTGQIYNEQFF.

The J gene is TRBJ1-1, the V gene TRBV28, with no clear D. The CDR3 sequence is 14 residues long. The germline CDR1 and CDR2 sequences are MDHEN and SYDVKM. With 1 base removed from V and 3 bases from J, the gap between germline ends came to 9 bases. The chain's CDR3 is CASSLFSVDTEAFF. CDR3 DNA sequence: TGTGCCAGCAGTTTATTCTCCGTAGACACTGAAGCTTTCTTT.

The chain carries TRBV12-5 and TRBJ2-2; D is possibly TRBD1 or TRBD2 (5 bases each). The CDR3 totals 18 residues. V was clipped by 0 bases and J by 4 bases, with 18 bases between them. Germline lookup yields CDR1 LGHNT and CDR2 FRNRAP. Here the CDR3 DNA reads TGTGCTAGTGGTTTGGTACCATGGGTCAGGGAGCTCACCGGGGAGCTGTTTTTT. Encoded protein: CASGLVPWVRELTGELFF.

This clonotype showed up many times. This chain links TRBV7-9 with TRBJ1-2; the match to TRBD1 covers 9 bases. Trimming took 5 bases from V and 4 from J; bases not matched to a gene: 11. The germline V gene encodes CDR1 SEHNR and CDR2 FQNEAQ (reference sequence). The CDR3 has 16 amino acids. DNA for the CDR3: TGTGCCAGCAGCCCAAAGGGCGGACAGGGGCTCTATGGCTACACCTTC. Translated, it gives CASSPKGGQGLYGYTF. The variable domain in full, with the rest retrieved from reference TRBV7-9 and TRBJ1-2, is DTGVSQNPRHKITKRGQNVTFRCDPISEHNRLYWYRQTLGQGPEFLTYFQNEAQLEKSRLLSDRFSAERPKGSFSTLEIQRTEQGDSAMYLCASSPKGGQGLYGYTFGSGTRLTVV.

The chain couples TRBV7-2 to TRBJ2-7; D unclear. Germline lookup yields CDR1 SGHTA and CDR2 FQGNSA. V gave up 2 bases and J gave up 5 bases, with 7 bases separating them. The CDR3 contains 12 residues. The chain's CDR3 is CASSLYGHEQYF. CDR3 DNA sequence: TGTGCCAGCAGCTTATATGGTCACGAGCAGTACTTC. Based on the CDR3 plus reference TRBV7-2 and TRBJ2-7, the full variable domain is GAGVSQSPSNKVTEKGKDVELRCDPISGHTALYWYRQSLGQGLEFLIYFQGNSAPDKSGLPSDRFSAERTGGSVSTLTIQRTQQEDSAVYLCASSLYGHEQYFGPGTRLTVT.

V is TRBV16 and J is TRBJ1-6, with 7 bases fitting TRBD1. Looked up from germline, CDR1 is KGHSY and CDR2 is FQNENV. The CDR3 is made up of 14 amino acids. V lost 5 bases to trimming and J lost 7 bases; unmatched junction nucleotides: 5. The chain's CDR3 is CASSYDRVNSPLHF. The CDR3 nucleotides are TGTGCCAGCAGCTACGACAGGGTAAATTCACCCCTCCACTTT.

This chain uses TRBV9 with TRBJ2-2; a weak D match, TRBD1 (6 bases). Trimming shortened V by 1 base and J by 5 bases, and 6 bases separated the two germline ends. CDR3 length: 13 amino acids. Per the germline V gene, CDR1 is SGDLS and CDR2 is YYNGEE. CDR3 residues: CASSVTGTGELFF. CDR3 coding DNA: TGTGCCAGCAGCGTAACAGGGACCGGGGAGCTGTTTTTT.

This clonotype was seen a handful of times. The chain carries TRBV18 and TRBJ2-1; 8 bases line up with TRBD2. Per the germline V gene, CDR1 is KGHSH and CDR2 is LQKENI. The CDR3 extends over 17 amino acids. V shed 2 bases, J shed 1 base, and the junction held 7 bases outside the gene matches. The CDR3: CASSPNQRELSYNEQFF. Here the CDR3 DNA reads TGTGCCAGCTCACCAAACCAGCGGGAGCTTTCCTACAATGAGCAGTTCTTC.

This chain links TRBV9 with TRBJ2-5; 7 nucleotides agree with TRBD1. This CDR3 contains 13 residues. V lost 2 bases to trimming and J lost 3 bases; unmatched junction nucleotides: 1. CDR1 is SGDLS and CDR2 is YYNGEE in the germline V gene. The CDR3 bases are TGTGCCAGCAGCGTCGGGACAGAAGAGACCCAGTACTTC. Protein sequence: CASSVGTEETQYF.

V is TRBV6-6 and J is TRBJ1-5, with D perhaps TRBD1 (5 bases). CDR1 and CDR2 (germline): MNHNY, SVGAGI (reference sequence). This CDR3 spans 16 amino acids. V gave up 0 bases and J gave up 8 bases, with 17 bases separating them. Written as DNA, the CDR3 is TGTGCCAGCAGTTACTCGCTGGGAGGGGTTGGGGAGCCCCAGCATTTT. It translates to CASSYSLGGVGEPQHF.

This clonotype was counted ten times or more. The V and J genes are TRBV3-1 and TRBJ1-2, with TRBD1 as a possible D gene (6 bases). This CDR3 has 15 amino acids. Germline V gene data show CDR1 as LGHDT and CDR2 as YNNKEL (reference sequence). Trimming cost V 4 bases and J 3 bases, with 15 bases left between them. In nucleotides, the CDR3 is TGTGCCAGCAGCCCTCTGGGGGCAGGGTACTATGGCTACACCTTC. Protein product: CASSPLGAGYYGYTF.

As concerns this clonotype: A much larger clone differs from this one at a single base, so this may be a read error. The genes are TRBV2 and TRBJ2-2; possible D gene TRBD2, 6 bases. The CDR3 spans 14 residues. V was clipped by 4 bases and J by 5 bases, with 11 bases between them. CDR1 is SNHLY, CDR2 FYNNEI, per germline. CDR3 in DNA: TGTGCCAGCAGTGGAGCGGGCTTTACCGGGGAGCTGTTTTTT. As protein: CASSGAGFTGELFF. Using reference TRBV2 and TRBJ2-2 for the parts outside the CDR3, the full variable domain is EPEVTQTPSHQVTQMGQEVILRCVPISNHLYFYWYRQILGQKVEFLVSFYNNEISEKSEIFDDQFSVERPDGSNFTLKIRSTKLEDSAMYFCASSGAGFTGELFFGEGSRLTVL.

The J gene is TRBJ1-2, the V gene TRBV3-1, with 11 bases that match TRBD1. Per the germline V gene, CDR1 is LGHDT and CDR2 is YNNKEL (reference sequence). This CDR3 region has 15 residues. The ends lost 4 bases at V and 8 bases at J; junction bases unmatched: 9. DNA of the CDR3: TGTGCCAGCAGCCTAGGGACAGGGGGTGGTGGAGGCTACACCTTC. Translating gives CASSLGTGGGGGYTF.

The chain combines TRBV5-1 with TRBJ2-7; D may be TRBD1 or TRBD2 (5 bases each). CDR3 length: 11 residues. Germline values: CDR1 SGHRS, CDR2 YFSETQ. V was pared by 2 bases and J by 7 bases, with 7 bases between. CDR3 region: CASSLGEEQYF. CDR3 nucleotide sequence: TGCGCCAGCAGCTTAGGGGAGGAGCAGTACTTC. Full variable domain (outside the CDR3, taken from reference TRBV5-1 and TRBJ2-7): KAGVTQTPRYLIKTRGQQVTLSCSPISGHRSVSWYQQTPGQGLQFLFEYFSETQRNKGNFPGRFSGRQFSNSRSEMNVSTLELGDSALYLCASSLGEEQYFGPGTRLTVT.

The chain recombines TRBV12-3 or TRBV12-4 with TRBJ2-5; TRBD2 might be the D (6 bases). The V end lost 1 base, the J end lost 10 bases, and 10 bases lay between the germline ends. The CDR3 length is 12 residues. In DNA, the CDR3 is TGTGCCAGCAGTTTAGGGGACGGGGGCCAGTACTTC. Translated, it gives CASSLGDGGQYF.

A few counts support this clonotype. This chain joins TRBV20-1 and TRBJ2-1; TRBD2 aligns across 12 bases. The CDR3 contains 16 residues. The germline CDR1 and CDR2 sequences are DFQATT and SNEGSKA (reference sequence). With V trimmed by 5 bases and J by 5 bases, 10 bases remained unmatched. The CDR3 region has the DNA TGCAGTGCTTTAAGACTAGCGGGAGATTGGAACAATGAGCAGTTCTTC. This sequence encodes CSALRLAGDWNNEQFF.

There are many counts of this clonotype. The chain carries TRBV11-1 and TRBJ2-3, with 8 bases that match TRBD1. The germline V gene has CDR1 SGHAT and CDR2 FQDESV (reference sequence). The ends lost 7 bases at V and 0 bases at J; junction bases unmatched: 6. The CDR3 length is 15 residues. The chain's CDR3 is CASTRTGTSTDTQYF. In DNA form, the CDR3 reads TGTGCCAGCACCCGGACAGGGACTAGCACAGATACGCAGTATTTT.

The V gene is TRBV6-2 or TRBV6-3, the J gene TRBJ2-7; 7 positions agree with TRBD2. This CDR3 region has 14 residues. The V gene's germline CDR1 is MNHEY and CDR2 SVGEGT. The junction had 8 bases not matched to a gene; V was cut back by 6 bases and J by 3 bases. The CDR3 nucleotides are TGTGCCAGCAGCGAACTAGCGCCGTACTACGAGCAGTACTTC. This gives the protein CASSELAPYYEQYF.